This T cell receptor beta chain appears in the sequencing data of a study of cytomegalovirus exposure and HLA in healthy donors. Study-wide results and caveats: In a later analysis, first-cohort TCR clusters were found to tend to co-occur in the 120 validation repertoires. Most TCRs appeared rarely, but some public TCRs recurred in many donors.

TCRdb keeps only in-frame clones here, not all; method: immunoSEQ multiplex PCR. The table shows about 56,000 clones, with just over 90% occurring only once. This CDR3 contains 14 residues. Regarding this clone: The antigen remains undetermined.

The material sequenced was PBMCs. The sequence came from a woman younger than 30 in good health and CMV-seropositive. The chain couples TRBV21-1 to TRBJ1-5; the D call TRBD1 from the table was never checked on the DNA. TRBV21-1 has pseudogene status. In DNA, the CDR3 is TGTGCCAGCGGGAAGGACAGTAGCAATCAGCCCCAGCATTTT. Translation: CASGKDSSNQPQHF.